Here is one T cell receptor beta chain with its context. No antigen is known for it. Germline V gene sequence: CDR1 SNHLY, CDR2 FYNNEI. Trimming stripped 2 bases from V and 4 bases from J, with 8 bases between. This CDR3 comprises 13 residues. The record originates from a study of CD8 T cells in ankylosing spondylitis. Study-wide findings and caveats: There were earlier reports of some motif variants in reactive arthritis synovial fluid and blood. A CD8+ phenotype characterized the disease-linked clones, which were relatively rare in peripheral blood. Reportedly, significant enrichment of disease-linked clones occurred in matched ankylosing spondylitis synovial fluid. It appeared that ankylosing spondylitis blood was characterized by a TCR beta motif of roughly 8 highly homologous variants.

Each CDR3 protein gets one entry after TCRdb re-called the 5' RACE reads with MiXCR. The data contain approximately 100,000 distinct CDR3 sequences, 20% to 30% of them singletons. J is TRBJ1-1 and V is TRBV2; tentatively, D is TRBD1 (5 bases). Sequenced material: synovial fluid, either unsorted or a sorted T cell fraction (not recorded which). The clonotype was recovered from a male donor with ankylosing spondylitis. CDR3 sequence reads: CASSEWGVTEAFF. CDR3 DNA: TGTGCCAGCAGTGAATGGGGGGTCACTGAAGCTTTCTTT.